The T cell receptor (beta chain) described here comes from a study of T cell repertoires in aging, cancer and after chemotherapy (dated by TCRdb to about 2019). As for the study more broadly: The donors fell into six age groups ranging from 30 or younger to 70 or older, and each group had at least three individuals. Healthy donor control TCR repertoires were recorded over several months to years and showed clear clonal overlap across re-sampling. Millions of TCR reads were contained in the full dataset. To look at immunoaging and at how T cells reconstitute after chemotherapy, the study profiled TCR beta repertoires in peripheral blood from both healthy donors and cancer patients. A cohort of about 220 cancer patients (roughly 94 with hematological and 110 to 140 with solid cancers) was assembled, and approximately 99 healthy donors were included as a reference group.

What the study reported, not specific to this receptor: Significantly lower blood TCR diversity and higher clonality were observed in untreated patients with hematological or solid cancers than in age-matched healthy donors. In healthy donors, the decline in TCR diversity with age was mainly due to loss of richness, whereas in cancer patients loss of evenness also played a role. According to the authors, the repertoire data do not allow conclusions to be drawn about immunological memory after chemotherapy. Median generation probability increased over the chemotherapy interval in both cancer cohorts, suggesting repertoire reconstitution through rebound thymic output.

A remark on this clonotype: What this receptor recognizes is not known. The sample holds no much larger clone one base away, and base qualities are not on file.

Multiplex touch-down PCR with a mixed TRB-A/B primer pool was used to amplify rearranged TRB sequences covering the V, D and J segments. Illumina adapters and sample indices were added to the amplicons in two consecutive PCR reactions performed with Phusion HS II polymerase. After gel purification with the NucleoSpin Gel and PCR Clean-up kit, the amplicons were checked using Qubit and an Agilent 2100 Bioanalyzer. Sequencing of libraries was carried out on an Illumina MiSeq in 600-cycle, single-indexed, paired-end runs. Turning to the authors' computational methods: MiXCR versions 2.12 and 3.0.5 were used to process TRB sequences. Each unique CDR3 nucleotide sequence was treated as one clone, and only productive sequences with two or more reads were kept. Repertoire metrics included Shannon diversity, evenness, clonality (one minus evenness), and alpha-parameterized diversity profiles from alpha 0 to 5. The IGoR algorithm was used to compute generation probabilities of clones in paired pre- and post-chemotherapy samples. Starting from the raw public reads, TCRdb applied fastp trimming at Q25, assembled clones with MiXCR and retained in-frame beta chains. Identical CDR3 proteins give one entry, which carries the most common genes and DNA. The V and J calls were determined by TCRdb, not by the authors. The sample records some 6,700 distinct CDR3 sequences, approximately 35% of which are singletons. Of the sample, 40% to 45% falls within the top ten clones.

CDR1 and CDR2 are drawn from the germline V gene: ENHRY, SYGVKD. Inclusive of the bounding cysteine and phenylalanine, the CDR3 is 16 residues long. Of all the DNA, just the CDR3 is kept, 48 bases in frame from base 1. V sheds 4 bases and J sheds 0 bases, leaving 13 bases between their ends. TCR beta rearrangements were amplified from genomic DNA isolated from peripheral blood, not from sorted cells or RNA. The rearranged chain carries TRBV10-3 and TRBJ1-5; the D gene is possibly TRBD1, with 5 bases matching. The clonotype comes from a human donor in good health. The sample comprised blood. The sequenced DNA is TGTGCCATCAGTGCGAGAGGGGAGAGTAGCAATCAGCCCCAGCATTTT. Its amino acids are CAISARGESSNQPQHF.